This paragraph reports one T cell receptor beta chain. With 3 bases clipped from V and 4 bases from J, the junction kept 7 bases outside the gene matches. The CDR3 contains 16 residues. Per germline, CDR1 GTSNPN and CDR2 SVGIG (reference sequence). The data originate from a study of blood T cell repertoires in COVID-19. In the study overall: The samples span acute and convalescent COVID-19 from the United States, Italy and Spain. In each case, the material was cDNA or gDNA derived from T cells, B-cell-depleted T cells, or PBMCs.

The table came from immunoSEQ multiplex PCR; TCRdb's copy has only in-frame clones and leaves some out. The sample yields about 80,000 clones, over 80% seen once. The chain recombines TRBV30 with TRBJ1-4; TRBD1 agrees at 11 bases. This TCR was sampled from a human donor in a cohort sampled during active COVID-19. Source material: peripheral blood. The CDR3 protein is CAWSRPGTGGNEKLFF. Written as DNA, the CDR3 is TGTGCCTGGAGCCGCCCGGGGACAGGGGGTAATGAAAAACTGTTTTTT.